The rows below give T cell receptor beta chains drawn from one sample of a study of cytomegalovirus exposure and HLA in healthy donors. Assay: immunoSEQ multiplex PCR; the TCRdb copy retains only in-frame clones and omits some. Of 150,000 to 200,000 clones listed, roughly 89% are singletons. Sequenced material: PBMCs. The origin of the receptors is a man younger than 30 in good health and CMV-seropositive. Each CDR3 is given with its conserved first and last residue. The order of the fields is J gene, V gene, CDR3 protein.

j_call: TRBJ2-5; v_call: TRBV6-1; cdr3_aa: CASSESWQAAETQYF
j_call: TRBJ1-1; v_call: TRBV7-9; cdr3_aa: CASSATGVNTEAFF
j_call: TRBJ2-3; v_call: TRBV7-3; cdr3_aa: CASSLTSGRNTDTQYF
j_call: TRBJ1-2; v_call: TRBV19; cdr3_aa: CASSTPGTGGLGYTF
j_call: TRBJ1-2; v_call: TRBV25-1; cdr3_aa: CASSEIGSLSNYGYTF
j_call: TRBJ2-7; v_call: TRBV28; cdr3_aa: CASSFRGLYEQYF
j_call: TRBJ2-5; v_call: TRBV5-1; cdr3_aa: CASSLGPTGAGKTQYF
j_call: TRBJ2-7; v_call: TRBV15; cdr3_aa: CATSSDRGTYEQYF
j_call: TRBJ2-3; v_call: TRBV5-1; cdr3_aa: CASSPWLAGVFIPDTQYF
j_call: TRBJ2-3; v_call: TRBV4-1; cdr3_aa: CASSPWTSGSADTQYF
j_call: TRBJ2-7; v_call: TRBV28; cdr3_aa: CASSYRVFPSYEQYF
j_call: TRBJ2-1; v_call: TRBV19; cdr3_aa: CASSMYGEGYNEQFF
j_call: TRBJ2-7; v_call: TRBV2; cdr3_aa: CASTRTGDYEQYF
j_call: TRBJ2-1; v_call: TRBV19; cdr3_aa: CASSPGGSGASYNEQFF
j_call: TRBJ1-2; v_call: TRBV5-1; cdr3_aa: CASSLEQGSYGYTF
j_call: TRBJ2-1; v_call: TRBV6-4; cdr3_aa: CASSEAGGQYEQFF
j_call: TRBJ1-1; v_call: TRBV11-3; cdr3_aa: CASSLDPLRKAFF
j_call: TRBJ2-1; v_call: TRBV6-5; cdr3_aa: CASSIGLAGVGQFF
j_call: TRBJ2-2; v_call: TRBV7-3; cdr3_aa: CASSTGTGELFF
j_call: TRBJ1-5; v_call: TRBV6-1; cdr3_aa: CASSAGVGNQPQHF
j_call: TRBJ2-7; v_call: TRBV19; cdr3_aa: CASSIGIGLAGDEQYF
j_call: TRBJ2-3; v_call: TRBV19; cdr3_aa: CASRGDRGGTDTQYF
j_call: TRBJ1-1; v_call: TRBV6-5; cdr3_aa: CASSLGRMGTEAFF
j_call: TRBJ2-7; v_call: TRBV6-1; cdr3_aa: CASSLGQVSTEQYF
j_call: TRBJ2-1; v_call: TRBV28; cdr3_aa: CASSLMGSSYNEQFF
j_call: TRBJ2-1; v_call: TRBV9; cdr3_aa: CASSARGVGPNEQFF
j_call: TRBJ2-7; v_call: TRBV13; cdr3_aa: CASSPRTGTYEQYF
j_call: TRBJ1-4; v_call: TRBV27; cdr3_aa: CASSSGTGGALEKLFF
j_call: TRBJ1-1; v_call: TRBV5-1; cdr3_aa: CASRQAPGGGTEAFF
j_call: TRBJ2-7; v_call: TRBV7-8; cdr3_aa: CASSPGLADYEQYF
j_call: TRBJ2-4; v_call: TRBV28; cdr3_aa: CASSPGTLAKNIQYF
j_call: TRBJ2-1; v_call: TRBV11-3; cdr3_aa: CASSLVGGLSEQFF
j_call: TRBJ1-3; v_call: TRBV4-1; cdr3_aa: CASSQEQGSGNTIYF
j_call: TRBJ2-7; v_call: TRBV6-5; cdr3_aa: CASSTKSGQPYEQYF
j_call: TRBJ2-7; v_call: TRBV6-5; cdr3_aa: CASSYQYEQYF
j_call: TRBJ2-5; v_call: TRBV4-2; cdr3_aa: CASSQDGPLAGGQETQYF
j_call: TRBJ2-3; v_call: TRBV7-9; cdr3_aa: CASSLGTAGTDTQYF
j_call: TRBJ2-7; v_call: TRBV27; cdr3_aa: CASSSIPGGGRSDEQYF
j_call: TRBJ2-1; v_call: TRBV4-2; cdr3_aa: CASSQLRTSGELRDEQFF
j_call: TRBJ1-4; v_call: TRBV6-1; cdr3_aa: CASSERDMGTKLFF
j_call: TRBJ2-6; v_call: TRBV2; cdr3_aa: CASSSQGYPGANVLTF
j_call: TRBJ2-1; v_call: TRBV13; cdr3_aa: CASSFRYNEQFF
j_call: TRBJ2-3; v_call: TRBV29-1; cdr3_aa: CSVYRDSLHSTDTQYF
j_call: TRBJ2-7; v_call: TRBV5-1; cdr3_aa: CASSLGAEQYF
j_call: TRBJ2-1; v_call: TRBV7-3; cdr3_aa: CASSSLGHEQFF
j_call: TRBJ2-7; v_call: TRBV29-1; cdr3_aa: CSVLTGMTYEQYF
j_call: TRBJ1-1; v_call: TRBV5-1; cdr3_aa: CASSLGLLGGAEAFF
j_call: TRBJ1-1; v_call: TRBV6-5; cdr3_aa: CASTQGKNTEAFF
j_call: TRBJ2-1; v_call: TRBV6-5; cdr3_aa: CASSYRGDEQFF